This TCR beta chain was recorded in a study of cytomegalovirus exposure and HLA in healthy donors. 13 Jbeta primers and 60 Vbeta primers were used for the PCR. Only in-frame clones appear in the TCRdb table, and some are missing; sequencing was by immunoSEQ multiplex PCR. The repertoire consists of approximately 150,000 clones, with about three fifths occurring once and the leading ten covering roughly 7%. CDR1 MNHEY and CDR2 SMNVEV come from the germline V gene (reference sequence). Trimming stripped 3 bases from V and 2 bases from J, with 14 bases between. The CDR3 totals 15 residues. Sequenced: PBMCs. This clonotype was obtained from a woman aged 60-75 years in good health and CMV-seropositive. The genes are TRBV27 and TRBJ2-7; D remains unclear. DNA for the CDR3: TGTGCCAGCAGTTTGACCGGAGTAAACCCCTACGAGCAGTACTTC. Amino acid sequence: CASSLTGVNPYEQYF.